Below, 22 T cell receptor beta chains from the same sample are listed, as sequenced in a study of vaccination effects on CD4 cells after COVID-19. Sequencing used immunoSEQ multiplex PCR; TCRdb keeps in-frame clones, though not all of them. The sample lists approximately 31,000 clones, about 69% occurring once. No cognate antigen is known for these TCRs. ViraFEST used viral peptide pools to expand antigen-specific CD4+ T cells before sequencing. Cultured cells yielded isolated CD4+ T cells after nine to ten days. By PCR, the person was confirmed to have had SARS-CoV-2 infection between March and December 2020. Sequences were derived from CD4+ T cells from PBMCs cultured with a peptide pool, sampled before COVID-19 vaccination. The receptors stem from a human donor who had a prior SARS-CoV-2 infection.

This clone was counted between two and nine times. The chain links TRBV4-1 to TRBJ1-4, with D possibly matching TRBD1 (6 bases). The CDR3 is 14 residues long. Trimming pared 1 base from V and 8 bases from J, leaving 11 bases between. Germline lookup yields CDR1 MGHRA and CDR2 YSYEKL. The CDR3 nucleotides read TGCGCCAGCAGCCAAGGAGGGGGAAACGAAAAACTGTTTTTT. Translated: CASSQGGGNEKLFF.

This chain joins TRBV9 and TRBJ1-6; D is unclear. The CDR3 sequence is 14 residues long. Deletions cut 2 bases from V and 4 bases from J, with 7 bases between. Germline V gives CDR1 SGDLS, CDR2 YYNGEE. The CDR3 DNA is TGTGCCAGCAGCGTCCTGACGTATAATTCACCCCTCCACTTT. It translates to CASSVLTYNSPLHF.

The chain recombines TRBV6-5 with TRBJ2-7; tentative D call: TRBD1 (5 bases). Trimming pared 6 bases from V and 3 bases from J, leaving 9 bases between. The CDR3 covers 12 residues. In germline, CDR1 is MNHEY, CDR2 SVGAGI. The CDR3 sequence: CASRDTFYEQYF. CDR3 in DNA: TGTGCCAGCAGGGACACCTTCTACGAGCAGTACTTC.

This sequence joins TRBV27 and TRBJ2-1; 7 bases line up with TRBD2. Unmatched junction bases numbered 10, after V lost 8 bases and J lost 6 bases. The CDR3 covers 14 residues. Germline V lookup: CDR1 MNHEY, CDR2 SMNVEV (reference sequence). The CDR3 nucleotides are TGTGCCAGCCGCGGACTAGTTGGTAGCAATGAGCAGTTCTTC. As protein: CASRGLVGSNEQFF.

V is TRBV24-1 and J is TRBJ2-5; D might be TRBD1 or TRBD2, each matching 5 bases. The CDR3 is made up of 15 amino acids. Between the trimmed V and J ends, which lost 5 bases and 5 bases, there was a span of 17 bases. CDR1 KGHDR and CDR2 SFDVKD come from the germline V gene. The CDR3 loop is CATSGSLGPGETQYF. As DNA, the CDR3 is TGTGCCACCAGTGGCAGTTTGGGGCCGGGGGAGACCCAGTACTTC.

The chain uses TRBV20-1 and TRBJ1-2, with D unresolved. Germline V gene sequence: CDR1 DFQATT, CDR2 SNEGSKA (reference sequence). The CDR3 totals 14 residues. Trimming took 3 bases from V and 4 from J, leaving 15 bases between them. DNA of the CDR3: TGCAGTGCTAGTTTAGGCTCGTTGGGCTATGGCTACACCTTC. This translates into CSASLGSLGYGYTF.

The rearrangement joins TRBV5-1 to TRBJ2-3; TRBD2 agrees at 8 bases. Per the germline V gene, CDR1 is SGHRS and CDR2 is YFSETQ. V was clipped by 0 bases and J by 0 bases; unmatched bases: 6. This CDR3 contains 17 residues. The CDR3 nucleotides are TGCGCCAGCAGCTTGGGAGCGGGAGCTTCTAGCACAGATACGCAGTATTTT. Protein sequence: CASSLGAGASSTDTQYF.

The CDR3 sequence is CASSEAPISANYGYTF. CDR3 sequence (DNA): TGTGCCAGCAGTGAAGCGCCCATCTCGGCTAACTATGGCTACACCTTC. The chain combines TRBV6-1 with TRBJ1-2; D is ambiguous. With 0 bases removed from V and 0 bases from J, the gap between germline ends came to 11 bases. The CDR3 sequence is 16 residues long. CDR1 is MNHNS, CDR2 SASEGT, per germline.

In its sample, this clone was seen a few times. The chain is built from TRBV18 and TRBJ1-2; perhaps TRBD1 as D (6 bases). V gave up 5 bases and J gave up 3 bases, with 19 bases separating them. Looked up from germline, CDR1 is KGHSH and CDR2 is LQKENI. The length of the CDR3 is 16 residues. The CDR3 here is CASSANPDSSDYGYTF. The CDR3 nucleotides read TGTGCCAGCTCAGCGAACCCGGACAGTTCGGACTATGGCTACACCTTC.

V and J are TRBV4-1 and TRBJ2-1, with 10 bases that match TRBD2. Germline CDR1 and CDR2: MGHRA and YSYEKL. The V gene end was trimmed by 2 bases and the J gene end by 4 bases; junction bases not matched to a gene: 5. This CDR3 contains 16 residues. Here the CDR3 DNA reads TGCGCCAGCAGCCAAAACCTAGCGGGAGTTTACAATGAGCAGTTCTTC. Its protein product is CASSQNLAGVYNEQFF.

The chain uses TRBV4-2 and TRBJ2-5, with TRBD2 matching 10 bases. This CDR3 spans 15 amino acids. Germline lookup yields CDR1 LGHNA and CDR2 YNFKEQ. Trimming cost V 1 base and J 5 bases; bases outside gene matches: 4. The CDR3 is CASSQGERGGETQYF. The CDR3 region has the DNA TGTGCCAGCAGCCAAGGCGAGCGGGGGGGGGAGACCCAGTACTTC.

This chain joins TRBV7-9 and TRBJ1-1; D unresolved. The germline gives CDR1 SEHNR, CDR2 FQNEAQ (reference sequence). The V end was cut by 5 bases, the J end by 5 bases, with 9 bases between. This CDR3 comprises 12 residues. CDR3 bases: TGTGCCAGCAGCCCCGCCCTGACTGAAGCTTTCTTT. Translation gives CASSPALTEAFF.

The J gene is TRBJ2-3, the V gene TRBV20-1, with D hard to call. The length of the CDR3 is 11 residues. The germline gives CDR1 DFQATT, CDR2 SNEGSKA (reference sequence). The V gene lost 8 bases and the J gene lost 4 bases, with 10 bases spanning the gap. CDR3 coding DNA: TGCAGTCGTGGTCGCGCAGATACGCAGTATTTT. This gives the protein CSRGRADTQYF.

This clone was seen more than once but under ten times. The rearrangement uses TRBV5-1 and TRBJ2-2, with 10 positions matching TRBD2. There are 15 residues in the CDR3. Germline CDR1 is SGHRS and CDR2 is YFSETQ. Trimming took 0 bases from V and 5 from J; bases not matched to a gene: 1. For the CDR3, the DNA is TGCGCCAGCAGCTTGGGACTAGCGGGTACCGGGGAGCTGTTTTTT. Protein sequence: CASSLGLAGTGELFF.

This clone was counted a single time. The chain joins TRBV5-5 to TRBJ1-4, with D unresolved. The CDR3 totals 15 residues. Trimming took 2 bases from V and 6 from J, leaving 14 bases between them. Germline-derived CDR1 and CDR2 are SGHKS and YYEKEE (reference sequence). The CDR3 nucleotides are TGTGCCAGCAGCTTCGAGAGTAGCTTATATGAAAAACTGTTTTTT. Its protein is CASSFESSLYEKLFF.

The chain recombines TRBV6-2 or TRBV6-3 with TRBJ2-1, with 12 bases that match TRBD2. The trim removed 2 bases at V and 4 bases at J, leaving 9 bases unmatched. The CDR3 totals 18 residues. Germline V CDR1 and CDR2: MNHEY, SVGEGT. CDR3 sequence: CASSYSLKTSGSYNEQFF. CDR3 coding DNA: TGTGCCAGCAGTTACAGTTTGAAGACTAGCGGGAGTTACAATGAGCAGTTCTTC.

J is TRBJ1-1 and V is TRBV4-3, with 7 bases aligning to TRBD1. CDR1 and CDR2 (germline): LGHNA, YSLEER. This CDR3 has 18 amino acids. The trim removed 0 bases at V and 0 bases at J, leaving 10 bases unmatched. Here the CDR3 reads CASSQDWKGAIMNTEAFF. The CDR3 nucleotides are TGCGCCAGCAGCCAAGACTGGAAGGGGGCTATTATGAACACTGAAGCTTTCTTT.

Only one count was recorded for this clone. This chain joins TRBV5-6 and TRBJ1-5; D ambiguous. The V gene lost 1 base and the J gene lost 1 base, with 6 bases spanning the gap. Germline CDR1 is SGHDT and CDR2 is YYEEEE. The CDR3 loop spans 14 amino acids. CDR3 in amino acids: CASSLLRSNQPQHF. CDR3 bases: TGTGCCAGCAGCTTGTTGAGAAGCAATCAGCCCCAGCATTTT.

The genes are TRBV7-2 and TRBJ1-3, with D uncertain. The CDR3 extends over 17 amino acids. Germline CDR1 is SGHTA and CDR2 is FQGNSA. Deletions cut 3 bases from V and 0 bases from J, with 15 bases between. The CDR3 DNA reads TGTGCCAGCAGCTTCGCCGGGGATTTAAGCTCTGGAAACACCATATATTTT. Translating it yields CASSFAGDLSSGNTIYF.

This chain connects TRBV12-3 or TRBV12-4 to TRBJ2-2, with no clear D. Trimming shortened V by 3 bases and J by 5 bases, and 7 bases separated the two germline ends. The CDR3 sequence is 13 residues long. In nucleotides, the CDR3 is TGTGCCAGCAGTTTCACCCGGACCGGGGAGCTGTTTTTT. Its translation: CASSFTRTGELFF.

The V gene is TRBV11-2, the J gene TRBJ1-4; TRBD1 agrees at 9 bases. Germline lookup yields CDR1 SGHAT and CDR2 FQNNGV. Trimming at V came to 9 bases and at J to 4 bases, leaving 6 bases not matched to a gene. The CDR3 has 14 residues. CDR3 in DNA: TGTGCCAGTAAACCGGGACAGGGTAATGAAAAACTGTTTTTT. It translates to CASKPGQGNEKLFF. Filled out from reference TRBV11-2 and TRBJ1-4, the complete variable domain reads EAGVAQSPRYKIIEKRQSVAFWCNPISGHATLYWYQQILGQGPKLLIQFQNNGVVDDSQLPKDRFSAERLKGVDSTLKIQPAKLEDSAVYLCASKPGQGNEKLFFGSGTQLSVL.

This clone has more than one count but fewer than ten. This sequence joins TRBV15 and TRBJ2-3; D perhaps matches TRBD2 (6 bases). The CDR3 extends over 16 amino acids. V lost 5 bases and J 0 bases, leaving 15 bases between the germline ends. The germline V gene has CDR1 LNHNV and CDR2 YYDKDF (reference sequence). CDR3 amino acids: CATSDGLARSTDTQYF. The CDR3 DNA follows: TGTGCCACCAGCGATGGGCTAGCGAGGAGCACAGATACGCAGTATTTT.